Listed below are T cell receptor beta chains from one sample, sequenced in a study of blood T cell repertoires in COVID-19. Data came from immunoSEQ multiplex PCR; TCRdb stores just in-frame clones and leaves some out. The data show over 120,000 clones, roughly 81% seen once. Input material: peripheral blood. The origin of the receptors is a woman between 45 and 60 years old with active or convalescent COVID-19. Both conserved end residues are part of each CDR3. D genes are given only for firm matches. Expanded clones get a size class; other rows say once, few or many, or leave the size out.

>many|TRBD1|TRBV28|TRBJ2-5
CASSPLDRVGETQYF
TGTGCCAGCAGTCCCCTCGACAGGGTCGGAGAGACCCAGTACTTC
>few|.|TRBV5-1|TRBJ2-7
CASSSGAGAVYEQYF
TGCGCCAGCAGCTCGGGGGCGGGGGCTGTTTACGAGCAGTACTTC
>many|TRBD2|TRBV6-5|TRBJ2-1
CASRLLAGYNEQFF
TGTGCCAGCCGACTCCTAGCGGGGTACAATGAGCAGTTCTTC
>once|.|TRBV11-2|TRBJ2-1
CASSLGDSLGNEQFF
TGTGCCAGCAGCTTAGGGGACTCTCTAGGCAATGAGCAGTTCTTC
>few|TRBD2|TRBV7-2|TRBJ2-5
CASSLRRLAGGETQYF
TGTGCCAGCAGCTTACGTCGACTAGCGGGAGGAGAGACCCAGTACTTC
>.|.|TRBV29-1|TRBJ1-1
CSVEGGRMNTEAFF
TGCAGCGTTGAGGGGGGTCGAATGAACACTGAAGCTTTCTTT
>.|TRBD1|TRBV7-9|TRBJ1-2
CASSGQDNYGYTF
TGTGCCAGCAGCGGACAGGACAACTATGGCTACACCTTC
>.|.|TRBV4-3|TRBJ1-2
CASSQESISSYGYTF
TGCGCCAGCAGCCAAGAGAGCATATCTAGCTATGGCTACACCTTC
>.|.|TRBV6-1|TRBJ2-5
CASSEGVGSLSETQYF
TGTGCCAGCAGTGAAGGGGTAGGGAGCCTTTCGGAGACCCAGTACTTC
>.|.|TRBV7-9|TRBJ1-2
CASSLVGDYGYTF
TGTGCCAGCAGCCTCGTCGGAGACTATGGCTACACCTTC
>.|.|TRBV2|TRBJ1-1
CASSEEKTLNTEAFF
TGTGCCAGCAGTGAAGAGAAGACTCTGAACACTGAAGCTTTCTTT
>.|TRBD1|TRBV10-3|TRBJ1-1
CAIRVTGGGTEAFF
TGTGCCATTCGGGTAACAGGGGGTGGCACTGAAGCTTTCTTT
>.|.|TRBV2|TRBJ1-1
CASSSQGSKRIEAFF
TGTGCCAGCAGTTCTCAGGGTTCTAAACGCATTGAAGCTTTCTTT
>.|TRBD2|TRBV28|TRBJ2-2
CASSALAGVDTGELFF
TGTGCCAGCAGTGCACTAGCGGGAGTGGACACCGGGGAGCTGTTTTTT
>few|TRBD1|TRBV28|TRBJ1-1
CASSFPTGVSLLNTEAFF
TGTGCCAGCAGTTTTCCTACAGGGGTATCTCTATTGAACACTGAAGCTTTCTTT
>.|TRBD1|TRBV6-5|TRBJ2-1
CASSSLGTGGVNEQFF
TGTGCCAGCAGTTCCCTCGGGACAGGGGGGGTCAATGAGCAGTTCTTC
>.|TRBD2|TRBV19|TRBJ2-1
CASSTSGYIISSYNEQFF
TGTGCCAGTAGTACTAGCGGGTATATCATTAGCTCCTACAATGAGCAGTTCTTC
>.|.|TRBV29-1|TRBJ2-1
CSVAGTQDNEQFF
TGCAGCGTTGCCGGGACACAAGACAATGAGCAGTTCTTC
>once|.|TRBV13|TRBJ2-1
CASSPDSGSYNEQFF
TGTGCCAGCAGCCCAGACTCGGGATCCTACAATGAGCAGTTCTTC
>.|TRBD2|TRBV7-2|TRBJ2-1
CASSPELLAGGNEQFF
TGTGCCAGCAGCCCGGAGTTACTAGCGGGGGGAAATGAGCAGTTCTTC
>.|.|TRBV7-3|TRBJ1-5
CASSPGANQPQHF
TGTGCCAGCAGCCCCGGAGCCAATCAGCCCCAGCATTTT
>.|TRBD2|TRBV15|TRBJ2-1
CATSRGEGSGRNEQFF
TGTGCCACCAGCAGAGGGGAGGGTAGCGGGAGGAATGAGCAGTTCTTC
>.|.|TRBV7-2|TRBJ1-2
CASSTNPILYGYTF
TGTGCCAGCAGTACTAACCCCATCCTCTATGGCTACACCTTC
>.|.|TRBV5-1|TRBJ1-6
CASSLALENSPLHF
TGCGCCAGCAGCTTGGCCCTCGAGAATTCACCCCTCCACTTT
>.|.|TRBV6-4|TRBJ2-7
CASSDPTRVHEQYF
TGTGCCAGCAGTGACCCCACCAGGGTCCACGAGCAGTACTTC
>once|.|TRBV3-1/TRBV3-2|TRBJ2-5
CASSLEETQYF
TGTGCCAGCAGCCTAGAAGAGACCCAGTACTTC
>.|.|TRBV12-3/TRBV12-4|TRBJ1-1
CASSLVIGSEAFF
TGTGCCAGCAGTTTGGTTATCGGTTCTGAAGCTTTCTTT
>.|.|TRBV2|TRBJ1-2
CAVRLSTAHGYTF
TGTGCCGTTCGGCTTTCGACAGCCCATGGCTACACCTTC
>few|.|TRBV7-2|TRBJ1-1
CASSLSSVMNTEAFF
TGTGCCAGCAGCTTATCTTCAGTCATGAACACTGAAGCTTTCTTT
>.|TRBD1|TRBV6-5|TRBJ2-7
CASSLTGGRNEQYF
TGTGCCAGCAGTTTGACAGGGGGCAGGAACGAGCAGTACTTC
>.|TRBD1|TRBV27|TRBJ1-1
CASSQGQHTEAFF
TGTGCCAGCAGCCAGGGACAGCACACTGAAGCTTTCTTT
>.|TRBD1|TRBV7-3|TRBJ2-2
CASSSLPGQGSGELFF
TGTGCCAGCAGCTCCCTACCGGGACAGGGATCCGGGGAGCTGTTTTTT
>.|TRBD2|TRBV10-2|TRBJ2-5
CASSGGAQETQYF
TGCGCCAGTAGCGGGGGGGCCCAAGAGACCCAGTACTTC
>.|.|TRBV27|TRBJ1-2
CASSLSGGPGYGYTF
TGTGCCAGCAGTTTATCGGGGGGACCGGGCTATGGCTACACCTTC
>.|.|TRBV6-2/TRBV6-3|TRBJ2-7
CASSYRRQGRPYEQYF
TGTGCCAGCAGTTACCGTCGCCAGGGCCGACCCTACGAGCAGTACTTC
>.|TRBD2|TRBV27|TRBJ2-1
CASSPLVPGTNKGNEQFF
TGTGCCAGCAGTCCCCTCGTCCCCGGGACTAATAAGGGCAATGAGCAGTTCTTC
>.|TRBD2|TRBV3-1/TRBV3-2|TRBJ2-1
CASSPLAGGYNEQFF
TGTGCCAGCAGCCCGCTAGCGGGGGGATACAATGAGCAGTTCTTC
>.|.|TRBV30|TRBJ1-1
CAWSVGQMNTEAFF
TGTGCCTGGAGTGTGGGCCAGATGAACACTGAAGCTTTCTTT
>.|TRBD1|TRBV18|TRBJ2-7
CATPGQGSYEQYF
TGTGCCACCCCGGGACAGGGATCCTACGAGCAGTACTTC
>.|.|TRBV28|TRBJ1-1
CASSSRVIGAFF
TGTGCCAGCAGTTCCAGGGTTATTGGAGCTTTCTTT
>.|.|TRBV5-5|TRBJ1-1
CASSLSAGIGTEAFF
TGTGCCAGCAGCCTGAGCGCGGGAATAGGGACTGAAGCTTTCTTT